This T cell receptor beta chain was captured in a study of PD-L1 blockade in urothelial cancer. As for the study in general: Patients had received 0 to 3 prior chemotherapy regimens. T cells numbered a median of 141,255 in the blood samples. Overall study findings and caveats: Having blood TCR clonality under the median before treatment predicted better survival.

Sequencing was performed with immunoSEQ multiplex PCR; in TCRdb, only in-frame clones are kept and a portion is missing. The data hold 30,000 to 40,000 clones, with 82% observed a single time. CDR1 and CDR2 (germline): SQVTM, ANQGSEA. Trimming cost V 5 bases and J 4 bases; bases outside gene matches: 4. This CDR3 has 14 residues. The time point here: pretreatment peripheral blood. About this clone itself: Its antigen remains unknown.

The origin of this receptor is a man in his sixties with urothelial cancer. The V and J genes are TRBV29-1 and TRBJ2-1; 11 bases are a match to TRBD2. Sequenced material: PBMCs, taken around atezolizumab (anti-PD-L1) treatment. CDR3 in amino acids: CSVSSGGNYNEQFF. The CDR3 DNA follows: TGCAGCGTTTCTAGCGGGGGGAATTACAATGAGCAGTTCTTC.